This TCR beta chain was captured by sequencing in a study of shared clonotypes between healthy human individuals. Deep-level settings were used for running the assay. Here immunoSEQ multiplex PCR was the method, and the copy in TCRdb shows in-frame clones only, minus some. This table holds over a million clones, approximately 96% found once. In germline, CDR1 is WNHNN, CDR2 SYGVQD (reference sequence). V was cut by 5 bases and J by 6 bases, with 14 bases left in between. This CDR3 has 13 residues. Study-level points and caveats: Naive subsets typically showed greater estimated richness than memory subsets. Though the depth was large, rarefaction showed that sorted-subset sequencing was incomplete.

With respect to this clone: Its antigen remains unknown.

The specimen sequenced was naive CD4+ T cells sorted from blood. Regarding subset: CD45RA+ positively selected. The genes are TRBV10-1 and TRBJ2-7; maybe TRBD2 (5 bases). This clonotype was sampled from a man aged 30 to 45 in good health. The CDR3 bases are TGCGCCAGCAGTCCCGGGGTCACCGGCGAGCAGTACTTC. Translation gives CASSPGVTGEQYF.